Listed here are 5 T cell receptor beta chains from one sample, sequenced in a study of beta chain features in type 1 diabetes. Isolated RNA was reverse transcribed in full, so expressed TCRB transcripts were sequenced. TCRdb keeps only in-frame clones here, not all; method: immunoSEQ multiplex PCR. Altogether under 400,000 clones are present, 15% to 20% being singletons, with the ten largest covering 0.044%. Specimen: naive CD4+ T cells from blood. The source is a woman aged 18-30 years in good health.

The table lists this clone with a few counts. The same CDR3 also results from other DNA sequences found in this sample. The V gene is TRBV5-1, the J gene TRBJ1-3; D is possibly TRBD1 (5 bases). Per the germline V gene, CDR1 is SGHRS and CDR2 is YFSETQ. The CDR3 contains 14 residues. V was cut by 0 bases and J by 3 bases, with 7 bases left in between. In DNA form, the CDR3 reads TGCGCCAGCAGCTTGGGCGACAGTGGAAACACCATATATTTT. Translated: CASSLGDSGNTIYF.

This clone was detected once. The V and J genes are TRBV2 and TRBJ1-2, with D perhaps matching TRBD1 (6 bases). Trimming left V 5 bases short and J 2 bases short, with 12 bases between. This CDR3 has 14 amino acids. The germline V gene encodes CDR1 SNHLY and CDR2 FYNNEI. CDR3 region: CASSNQGLNYGYTF. CDR3 sequence (DNA): TGTGCCAGCAGTAATCAGGGGCTGAACTATGGCTACACCTTC.

This clone appeared a single time. The chain joins TRBV11-3 to TRBJ1-1, with D tentatively TRBD1 (5 bases). The CDR3 has 15 residues. The V end lost 4 bases, the J end lost 4 bases, and 16 bases lay between the germline ends. CDR1 is SGHNT and CDR2 is YENEEA in the germline V gene. In nucleotides, the CDR3 is TGTGCCAGCAGCTCGAGACTTAACGGGGGCACTGAAGCTTTCTTT. Translated: CASSSRLNGGTEAFF.

This CDR3 reads CASSLAETGGFYEQYF. CDR3 bases: TGCGCCAGCAGCCTAGCCGAGACAGGGGGATTCTACGAGCAGTACTTC. The J gene is TRBJ2-7, the V gene TRBV4-1; 9 bases map to TRBD1. J was trimmed by 3 bases and V by 4 bases; bases with no gene match: 10. In germline, CDR1 is MGHRA, CDR2 YSYEKL. This CDR3 contains 16 residues.

This clone was seen a few times. The V call is TRBV5-4, the J call TRBJ2-7, with D possibly TRBD2 on 6 matching bases. V was clipped by 5 bases and J by 2 bases, with 11 bases between them. Germline CDR1 is SGHNT and CDR2 is YYREEE (reference sequence). The CDR3 is made up of 13 amino acids. The CDR3 loop reads CASSNSGTYEQYF. The CDR3 coding sequence is TGTGCCAGCAGTAATAGCGGAACCTACGAGCAGTACTTC.